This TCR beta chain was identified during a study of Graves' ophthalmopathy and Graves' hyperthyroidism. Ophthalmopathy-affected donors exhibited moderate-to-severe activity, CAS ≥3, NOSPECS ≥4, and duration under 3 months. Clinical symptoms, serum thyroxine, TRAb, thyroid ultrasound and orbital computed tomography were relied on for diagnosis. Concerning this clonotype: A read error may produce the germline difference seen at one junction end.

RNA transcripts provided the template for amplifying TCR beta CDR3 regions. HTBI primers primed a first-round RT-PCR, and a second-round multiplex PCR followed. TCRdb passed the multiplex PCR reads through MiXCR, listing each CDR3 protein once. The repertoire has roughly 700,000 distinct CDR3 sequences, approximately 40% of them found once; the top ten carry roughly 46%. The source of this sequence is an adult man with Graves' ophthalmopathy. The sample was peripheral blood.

CDR3 region: CVSRLQANGETQYF. The DNA of the CDR3 is TGTGTCAGCAGGCTACAGGCAAATGGGGAGACCCAGTACTTC. The chain is built from TRBV7-3 and TRBJ2-5, with D possibly matching TRBD1 (5 bases). There are 14 residues in the CDR3. Germline values: CDR1 SGHTA, CDR2 FQGTGA.